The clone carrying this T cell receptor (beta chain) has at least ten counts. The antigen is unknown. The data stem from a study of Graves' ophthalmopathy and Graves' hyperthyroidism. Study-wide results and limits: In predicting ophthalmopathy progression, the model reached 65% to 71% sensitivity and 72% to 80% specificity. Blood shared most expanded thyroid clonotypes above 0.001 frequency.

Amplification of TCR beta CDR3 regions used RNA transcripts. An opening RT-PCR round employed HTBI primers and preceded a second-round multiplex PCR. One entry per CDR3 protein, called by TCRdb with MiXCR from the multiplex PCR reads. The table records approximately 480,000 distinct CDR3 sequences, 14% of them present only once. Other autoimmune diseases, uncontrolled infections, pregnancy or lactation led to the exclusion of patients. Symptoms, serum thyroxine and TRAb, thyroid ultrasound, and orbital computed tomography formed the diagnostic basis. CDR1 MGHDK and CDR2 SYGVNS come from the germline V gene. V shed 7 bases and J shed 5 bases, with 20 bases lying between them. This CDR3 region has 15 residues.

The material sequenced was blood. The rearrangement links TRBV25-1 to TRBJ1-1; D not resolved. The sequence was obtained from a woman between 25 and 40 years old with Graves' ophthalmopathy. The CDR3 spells CASNSGASMGTEAFF. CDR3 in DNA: TGTGCCAGCAATTCGGGAGCCTCTATGGGGACTGAAGCTTTCTTT.